The 32 T cell receptor beta chains below were found in one sample sequenced in a study of OX40 agonist ivuxolimab in advanced cancers. The data were produced by immunoSEQ multiplex PCR, yet TCRdb's version contains in-frame clones alone and is incomplete. The table has some 82,000 clones, around 94% seen once; the top ten hold approximately 10%. The sample here was CD4+ or CD8+ T cells sorted from blood, taken in a trial of the OX40 agonist ivuxolimab. The receptors shown here come from an adult with an advanced solid tumor such as melanoma, head and neck, liver or kidney cancer.

The CDR3 DNA follows: TGTGCCAGCAGCGATAGAAGACTTACAGGCACAGATACGCAGTATTTT. Its protein is CASSDRRLTGTDTQYF. The V gene is TRBV7-2, the J gene TRBJ2-3; D not resolved. V dropped 5 bases and J dropped 1 base, with 16 bases sitting between them. Germline V gene data show CDR1 as SGHTA and CDR2 as FQGNSA. This CDR3 region has 16 residues.

The chain is built from TRBV11-2 and TRBJ1-1; D is perhaps TRBD1 (6 bases). There are 16 residues in the CDR3. Germline loops: CDR1 SGHAT, CDR2 FQNNGV. The ends were cut back, 0 bases at V and 5 bases at J, with 16 bases in the middle. CDR3 loop: CASSLDGAGGRTEAFF. CDR3 DNA sequence: TGTGCCAGCAGCTTAGACGGGGCCGGGGGGCGGACTGAAGCTTTCTTT.

This clone has just a few counts. J is TRBJ1-5 and V is TRBV27; D not certain. The length of the CDR3 is 12 residues. Germline CDR1 is MNHEY and CDR2 is SMNVEV (reference sequence). Trimming removed 3 bases at V and 7 bases at J, with 7 bases between. The CDR3 here is CASSFLGQPQHF. The CDR3 nucleotides read TGTGCCAGCAGTTTCCTCGGGCAGCCCCAGCATTTT.

The genes are TRBV9 and TRBJ1-1, with D hard to call. Trimming removed 0 bases from V and 6 bases from J, with 15 bases in between. CDR1 is SGDLS and CDR2 is YYNGEE in the germline V gene. The CDR3 is made up of 15 amino acids. This CDR3 reads CASSVVAGFGAEAFF. The CDR3 DNA reads as TGTGCCAGCAGCGTAGTCGCAGGCTTCGGCGCTGAAGCTTTCTTT.

The gene calls are TRBV27 and TRBJ2-1, with 9 positions matching TRBD2. The V segment lost 5 bases and the J segment 4 bases; nucleotides outside the gene matches: 3. CDR3 length equals 14 residues. CDR1 is MNHEY, CDR2 SMNVEV, per germline (reference sequence). This chain's CDR3 is CASSPGLAYNEQFF. CDR3 DNA sequence: TGTGCCAGCAGTCCGGGACTAGCTTACAATGAGCAGTTCTTC.

The chain employs TRBV28 and TRBJ2-1; 10 bases map to TRBD2. The length of the CDR3 is 16 residues. CDR1 MDHEN and CDR2 SYDVKM come from the germline V gene. V shed 4 bases, J shed 4 bases, and the junction held 7 bases outside the gene matches. CDR3: CASSWLLAGNYNEQFF. The CDR3 DNA is TGTGCCAGCAGTTGGTTACTAGCGGGGAATTACAATGAGCAGTTCTTC.

This chain uses TRBV27 with TRBJ1-1; the D is unclear. Germline CDR1 is MNHEY and CDR2 is SMNVEV (reference sequence). V was trimmed by 3 bases and J by 1 base, leaving 9 bases between them. This CDR3 is 14 amino acids long. As DNA, the CDR3 is TGTGCCAGCAGTTTGCTGGGAGGGAACACTGAAGCTTTCTTT. As protein: CASSLLGGNTEAFF.

This chain uses TRBV27 with TRBJ2-2; 14 bases agree with TRBD2. V was clipped by 5 bases and J by 8 bases; unmatched bases: 4. CDR3 length: 15 residues. The germline gives CDR1 MNHEY, CDR2 SMNVEV (reference sequence). As DNA, the CDR3 is TGTGCCAGCAGTCCCGGGACTAGCGGGAGTGGGGAGCTGTTTTTT. It encodes CASSPGTSGSGELFF.

V usage is TRBV29-1 and J usage is TRBJ2-1; TRBD2 aligns across 14 bases. The CDR3 consists of 16 residues. CDR1 and CDR2 from the germline V gene are SQVTM and ANQGSEA. V dropped 3 bases and J dropped 3; count of bases not matched to a gene: 4. The DNA for the CDR3 is TGCAGCGTTGAGGGGACTAGCGGGAGTTACTACAATGAGCAGTTCTTC. It is translated as CSVEGTSGSYYNEQFF.

This sequence joins TRBV6-5 and TRBJ2-2, with TRBD2 identical over 10 bases. J was trimmed by 5 bases and V by 0 bases; bases with no gene match: 3. Germline V lookup: CDR1 MNHEY, CDR2 SVGAGI. The CDR3 length is 16 residues. DNA of the CDR3: TGTGCCAGCAGTTACTCGTTAGCGGGAGGTACCGGGGAGCTGTTTTTT. Its protein product is CASSYSLAGGTGELFF.

In this sample, this clone turned up once. The chain combines TRBV7-6 with TRBJ1-6; D unresolved. The V and J ends lost 1 base and 7 bases respectively, with 11 bases between them. This CDR3 contains 15 residues. Germline CDR1 and CDR2: SGHVS and FNYEAQ. The CDR3 DNA reads as TGTGCCAGCAGCTTAGAGGTCCGTGGGAATTCACCCCTCCACTTT. This encodes CASSLEVRGNSPLHF.

The J gene is TRBJ2-6, the V gene TRBV27, with TRBD2 as a possible D gene (6 bases). The CDR3 extends over 16 amino acids. Germline V gene data show CDR1 as MNHEY and CDR2 as SMNVEV (reference sequence). V lost 5 bases and J lost 0, with 11 bases in between. CDR3 sequence reads: CASSHKDYSGANVLTF. DNA of the CDR3: TGTGCCAGCAGTCATAAGGACTACTCTGGGGCCAACGTCCTGACTTTC. The full variable domain, with the rest looked up from reference TRBV27 and TRBJ2-6, is EAQVTQNPRYLITVTGKKLTVTCSQNMNHEYMSWYRQDPGLGLRQIYYSMNVEVTDKGDVPEGYKVSRKEKRNFPLILESPSPNQTSLYFCASSHKDYSGANVLTFGAGSRLTVL.

This clone has a single count. V is TRBV27 and J is TRBJ2-2; no clear D. The CDR3 has 13 amino acids. V was shortened by 2 bases and J by 5 bases, with 6 bases between the two germline ends. The germline V gene encodes CDR1 MNHEY and CDR2 SMNVEV (reference sequence). CDR3 amino acids: CASSLRRTGELFF. The CDR3, as DNA: TGTGCCAGCAGTTTACGCAGAACCGGGGAGCTGTTTTTT.

The V call is TRBV10-3, the J call TRBJ2-7; D unresolved. CDR1 and CDR2 (germline): ENHRY, SYGVKD. Deletions cut 3 bases from V and 0 bases from J, with 9 bases between. CDR3 length equals 14 residues. The CDR3 protein is CAISDQRLSYEQYF. The DNA for the CDR3 is TGTGCCATCAGTGACCAACGACTCTCCTACGAGCAGTACTTC.

This chain connects TRBV5-4 to TRBJ2-2, with 7 positions matching TRBD1. Trimming cost V 2 bases and J 0 bases; bases outside gene matches: 10. CDR1 and CDR2 from the germline V gene are SGHNT and YYREEE (reference sequence). The CDR3 covers 18 residues. The CDR3 coding sequence is TGTGCCAGCAGCTTTGGGGGCAGGGGGTTTGCGAACACCGGGGAGCTGTTTTTT. It is translated as CASSFGGRGFANTGELFF.

This chain connects TRBV27 to TRBJ1-5; 10 bases map to TRBD1. CDR3 size: 18 residues. Per germline, CDR1 MNHEY and CDR2 SMNVEV (reference sequence). The ends lost 4 bases at V and 10 bases at J; junction bases unmatched: 19. CDR3: CASSSGPGQGPFMGPQHF. The CDR3 DNA sequence: TGTGCCAGCAGTTCGGGACCGGGACAGGGGCCTTTCATGGGACCCCAGCATTTT.

This clone was recorded only once. This chain links TRBV6-7 with TRBJ1-4, with 10 bases identical to TRBD1. TRBV6-7 is sorted into the ORF group, with uncertain function. V lost 6 bases to trimming and J lost 1 base; unmatched junction nucleotides: 11. The CDR3 runs 18 residues. Here the CDR3 DNA reads TGTGCCAGCAGCCGTCCCGGGACAGGGGTGGGAACTAATGAAAAACTGTTTTTT. This codes for CASSRPGTGVGTNEKLFF.

V and J are TRBV5-6 and TRBJ2-7; D uncertain. Germline V gives CDR1 SGHDT, CDR2 YYEEEE. This CDR3 contains 15 residues. Trimming removed 2 bases from V and 5 bases from J, with 17 bases in between. The CDR3 DNA follows: TGTGCCAGCAGCTTTAGGTTAACGGTAGTCGACGAGCAGTACTTC. Its translation: CASSFRLTVVDEQYF. The full variable domain, its missing parts supplied by reference TRBV5-6 and TRBJ2-7, is DAGVTQSPTHLIKTRGQQVTLRCSPKSGHDTVSWYQQALGQGPQFIFQYYEEEERQRGNFPDRFSGHQFPNYSSELNVNALLLGDSALYLCASSFRLTVVDEQYFGPGTRLTVT.

The chain has TRBV5-4 and TRBJ2-1, with 10 positions matching TRBD2. Germline V gene lookup returns CDR1 SGHNT and CDR2 YYREEE (reference sequence). Losses at the gene ends were 4 bases for V and 4 bases for J; bases not matched to a gene: 8. CDR3 length: 16 amino acids. The CDR3 sequence: CASSPTGTSAYNEQFF. CDR3 bases: TGTGCCAGCAGCCCCACCGGGACTAGCGCTTACAATGAGCAGTTCTTC.

The V gene is TRBV19, the J gene TRBJ1-1, with D possibly TRBD1 on 5 matching bases. Looked up from germline, CDR1 is LNHDA and CDR2 is SQIVND (reference sequence). The CDR3 extends over 13 amino acids. The ends were cut back, 4 bases at V and 3 bases at J, with 9 bases in the middle. The CDR3 nucleotides read TGTGCCAGTAGTACCGGACACTACACTGAAGCTTTCTTT. It translates to CASSTGHYTEAFF.

The V call is TRBV19, the J call TRBJ2-1; D is perhaps TRBD2 (5 bases). CDR3 length: 15 residues. V shed 1 base and J shed 3 bases, with 10 bases lying between them. In germline, CDR1 is LNHDA, CDR2 SQIVND (reference sequence). The CDR3, as DNA: TGTGCCAGTAGTATAGCCACGGCGGGCTACAATGAGCAGTTCTTC. Amino acid sequence: CASSIATAGYNEQFF.

The CDR3: CASSWESRHFSYEQYF. CDR3 nucleotide sequence: TGTGCCAGCAGCTGGGAGAGTAGGCATTTCTCCTACGAGCAGTACTTC. The V call is TRBV11-2, the J call TRBJ2-7; tentatively, D is TRBD2 (5 bases). Germline V gene sequence: CDR1 SGHAT, CDR2 FQNNGV. The CDR3 spans 16 residues. Trimming shortened V by 4 bases and J by 0 bases, and 16 bases separated the two germline ends.

The chain combines TRBV6-6 with TRBJ1-6, with D perhaps TRBD1 (6 bases). V was pared by 6 bases and J by 7 bases, with 19 bases between. The CDR3 runs to 16 residues. Germline assignment: CDR1 MNHNY and CDR2 SVGAGI (reference sequence). The DNA of the CDR3 is TGTGCCAGCAGAACGACCGGGACACACTCCAATTCACCCCTCCACTTT. The encoded protein is CASRTTGTHSNSPLHF.

This chain joins TRBV7-6 and TRBJ2-7; 9 nucleotides agree with TRBD2. J gave up 0 bases and V 4 bases, and 13 bases lay outside the gene matches. Germline V gene sequence: CDR1 SGHVS, CDR2 FNYEAQ. The CDR3 covers 18 residues. DNA of the CDR3: TGTGCCAGCAGCTGGCCGGAGGGCGGACTAGCGTCCTCCTACGAGCAGTACTTC. This encodes CASSWPEGGLASSYEQYF.

The chain has TRBV11-2 and TRBJ1-5, with D perhaps TRBD1 (5 bases). CDR1 and CDR2 from the germline V gene are SGHAT and FQNNGV. The CDR3 runs 13 residues. With 7 bases removed from V and 3 bases from J, the gap between germline ends came to 10 bases. This chain's CDR3 is CASIGGVNQPQHF. CDR3 bases: TGTGCCAGCATCGGGGGTGTCAATCAGCCCCAGCATTTT.

The chain recombines TRBV7-6 with TRBJ1-2, with D tentatively TRBD1 (6 bases). Germline V gene sequence: CDR1 SGHVS, CDR2 FNYEAQ. This CDR3 region has 13 residues. Trimming cost V 5 bases and J 12 bases, with 19 bases left between them. The CDR3 protein is CASSARQAVFNTF. The CDR3 coding sequence is TGTGCCAGCAGCGCCCGACAGGCCGTTTTCAACACCTTC.

V usage is TRBV7-6 and J usage is TRBJ1-1, with 7 bases matching TRBD1. The CDR3 runs to 14 residues. Trimming at V came to 5 bases and at J to 3 bases, leaving 6 bases not matched to a gene. Germline values: CDR1 SGHVS, CDR2 FNYEAQ. CDR3 protein: CASSRGGRDTEAFF. CDR3 nucleotides: TGTGCCAGCAGCCGAGGGGGCAGGGACACTGAAGCTTTCTTT.

This sequence joins TRBV5-1 and TRBJ2-7, with 13 positions matching TRBD2. The CDR3 is 17 residues long. J gave up 5 bases and V 0 bases, and 8 bases lay outside the gene matches. Germline V gene sequence: CDR1 SGHRS, CDR2 YFSETQ. Here the CDR3 reads CASSLVPTGLAGDEQYF. The CDR3, as DNA: TGCGCCAGCAGCTTGGTTCCTACCGGACTAGCGGGAGACGAGCAGTACTTC.

V gene TRBV13 combines with J gene TRBJ1-3; tentative D call: TRBD1 (6 bases). V was shortened by 7 bases and J by 0 bases, with 16 bases between the two germline ends. The length of the CDR3 is 16 residues. Germline assignment: CDR1 PRHDT and CDR2 FYEKMQ (reference sequence). The CDR3, as DNA: TGTGCCAGCATAGAGGGGGGACTCCACTCTGGAAACACCATATATTTT. Its protein is CASIEGGLHSGNTIYF.

The genes are TRBV28 and TRBJ2-1; D tentatively fits TRBD1 or TRBD2 (6 bases each). The CDR3 is 15 amino acids. V was pared by 3 bases and J by 5 bases, with 14 bases between. Germline CDR1 and CDR2: MDHEN and SYDVKM. Written as DNA, the CDR3 is TGTGCCAGCAGTTTCCCCCCCGGGGGCCACAATGAGCAGTTCTTC. Protein: CASSFPPGGHNEQFF.

CDR3 in DNA: TGCGCCAGCAGCCAGGATCGACAGTATCCTGGAAACACCATATATTTT. Protein: CASSQDRQYPGNTIYF. J is TRBJ1-3 and V is TRBV4-3, with D tentatively TRBD1 (5 bases). V lost 3 bases and J lost 2, with 14 bases in between. This CDR3 is 16 amino acids long. The germline gives CDR1 LGHNA, CDR2 YSLEER.

The CDR3 is CASETGTASSGANVLTF. CDR3 DNA: TGTGCCAGTGAGACCGGGACAGCGAGCTCTGGGGCCAACGTCCTGACTTTC. V usage is TRBV2 and J usage is TRBJ2-6, with 7 bases lining up with TRBD1. The V gene's germline CDR1 is SNHLY and CDR2 FYNNEI. V trimming: 9 bases; J trimming: 0 bases; junction bases outside the gene matches: 11. The CDR3 is 17 amino acids.